The entry below describes one T cell receptor beta chain. This record comes from a study of T cell changes during pregnancy in multiple sclerosis. Assay used: immunoSEQ multiplex PCR; TCRdb lists only in-frame clones, some missing. Of 35,000 or so clones listed, approximately 89% were seen once; the top ten hold 0.7% to 0.95%. The sequence was collected from a female donor in good health, enrolled as a control in a pregnancy study. The source was CD4+ T cells from peripheral blood mononuclear cells, collected after pregnancy.

The CDR3 region has the DNA TGCGCCAGCAACGGAAGGAGTGATAGGAATGAGCAGTTCTTC. Amino acid sequence: CASNGRSDRNEQFF. V gene TRBV10-2 combines with J gene TRBJ2-1, with D unresolved. The V end was cut by 7 bases, the J end by 7 bases, with 17 bases between. Looked up from germline, CDR1 is WSHSY and CDR2 is SAAADI. The CDR3 extends over 14 amino acids.